A selection of T cell receptor beta chains follows, all from one sample in a study of CD8 T cells in Susac syndrome. TCRdb itself ran the immunoSEQ multiplex PCR reads through MiXCR, one entry per CDR3 protein. Of 95,000 to 150,000 distinct CDR3 sequences in the sample, approximately 95% were seen once. Sequenced sample: CD8+ T cells from PBMCs. The source of these receptors is a human donor with multiple sclerosis. CDR3s include the opening cysteine and the closing phenylalanine or tryptophan. Each record gives: V gene, J gene, D gene, clone size, CDR3 protein, CDR3 DNA. D genes are given only for firm matches. The size of a clone is reported for some rows only, either as once, few or many, or as a class for expanded clones.

V gene: TRBV7-9
J gene: TRBJ2-3
D gene: TRBD2
clone size: .
CDR3 protein: CASSKTSGRQDTQYF
CDR3 DNA: TGTGCCAGCAGCAAGACTAGCGGGAGACAAGATACGCAGTATTTT

V gene: TRBV10-3
J gene: TRBJ2-2
D gene: .
clone size: .
CDR3 protein: CAISETNTGELFF
CDR3 DNA: TGTGCCATCAGTGAGACGAACACCGGGGAGCTGTTTTTT

V gene: TRBV20-1
J gene: TRBJ1-1
D gene: TRBD1
clone size: .
CDR3 protein: CSAGGNRGQGNTEAFF
CDR3 DNA: TGCAGTGCTGGAGGGAACAGGGGGCAAGGGAACACTGAAGCTTTCTTT

V gene: TRBV5-1
J gene: TRBJ2-1
D gene: .
clone size: .
CDR3 protein: CASSLRTGSEQFF
CDR3 DNA: TGCGCCAGCAGCTTGCGCACTGGGAGTGAGCAGTTCTTC

V gene: TRBV20-1
J gene: TRBJ2-2
D gene: TRBD1
clone size: .
CDR3 protein: CSACRDSSNTGELFF
CDR3 DNA: TGCAGTGCTTGCCGGGACAGCTCGAACACCGGGGAGCTGTTTTTT

V gene: TRBV9
J gene: TRBJ1-3
D gene: .
clone size: .
CDR3 protein: CASSVGDSAVGNTIYF
CDR3 DNA: TGTGCCAGCAGCGTAGGGGACTCTGCCGTAGGAAACACCATATATTTT

V gene: TRBV5-6
J gene: TRBJ2-7
D gene: TRBD2
clone size: few
CDR3 protein: CASSSWPWQGGEQYF
CDR3 DNA: TGTGCCAGCAGCTCGTGGCCATGGCAGGGAGGGGAGCAGTACTTC

V gene: TRBV29-1
J gene: TRBJ1-2
D gene: TRBD1
clone size: once
CDR3 protein: CSVEGHRGLHNYGYTF
CDR3 DNA: TGCAGCGTTGAAGGCCACAGGGGCCTTCACAACTATGGCTACACCTTC

V gene: TRBV27
J gene: TRBJ2-4
D gene: .
clone size: .
CDR3 protein: CASSFGGPRAKNIQYF
CDR3 DNA: TGTGCCAGCAGTTTCGGGGGGCCCCGGGCCAAAAACATTCAGTACTTC

V gene: TRBV29-1
J gene: TRBJ1-1
D gene: .
clone size: .
CDR3 protein: CSVEVREGTEAFF
CDR3 DNA: TGCAGCGTTGAAGTACGGGAGGGCACTGAAGCTTTCTTT

V gene: TRBV6-6
J gene: TRBJ1-1
D gene: .
clone size: .
CDR3 protein: CASSPLSEAFF
CDR3 DNA: TGTGCCAGCAGCCCCCTCTCTGAAGCTTTCTTT

V gene: TRBV7-9
J gene: TRBJ1-2
D gene: TRBD1
clone size: .
CDR3 protein: CASSSPGQGEDYGYTF
CDR3 DNA: TGTGCCAGCAGCTCTCCGGGACAGGGGGAAGACTATGGCTACACCTTC

V gene: TRBV6-5
J gene: TRBJ2-3
D gene: .
clone size: few
CDR3 protein: CASSYTGTDTQYF
CDR3 DNA: TGTGCCAGCAGTTACACAGGGACAGATACGCAGTATTTT

V gene: TRBV23-1
J gene: TRBJ1-2
D gene: TRBD1
clone size: .
CDR3 protein: CASSHSRDRGRSGYTF
CDR3 DNA: TGCGCCAGCAGTCATTCCCGGGACAGGGGGCGCTCGGGCTACACCTTC

V gene: TRBV25-1
J gene: TRBJ2-2
D gene: .
clone size: .
CDR3 protein: CASSEISAGTNTGELFF
CDR3 DNA: TGTGCCAGCAGTGAAATAAGCGCGGGGACGAACACCGGGGAGCTGTTTTTT

V gene: TRBV10-3
J gene: TRBJ1-2
D gene: .
clone size: .
CDR3 protein: CAISELVGSYGYTF
CDR3 DNA: TGTGCCATCAGTGAGTTAGTGGGCAGTTATGGCTACACCTTC

V gene: TRBV7-9
J gene: TRBJ1-1
D gene: .
clone size: .
CDR3 protein: CASRLSPGFGAFF
CDR3 DNA: TGTGCCAGCAGGTTATCCCCTGGGTTTGGCGCTTTCTTT

V gene: TRBV5-1
J gene: TRBJ2-1
D gene: TRBD2
clone size: .
CDR3 protein: CASSLSGGANEQFF
CDR3 DNA: TGCGCCAGCAGCTTAAGCGGGGGGGCGAATGAGCAGTTCTTC

V gene: TRBV27
J gene: TRBJ2-7
D gene: .
clone size: .
CDR3 protein: CASSPGLYEQYF
CDR3 DNA: TGTGCCAGCAGCCCGGGACTCTACGAGCAGTACTTC

V gene: TRBV6-5
J gene: TRBJ1-1
D gene: .
clone size: .
CDR3 protein: CASSYGVSTEAFF
CDR3 DNA: TGTGCCAGCAGTTATGGGGTTAGCACTGAAGCTTTCTTT

V gene: TRBV20-1
J gene: TRBJ2-3
D gene: .
clone size: once
CDR3 protein: CSSRAGYTDTQYF
CDR3 DNA: TGCAGTTCCAGGGCGGGGTACACAGATACGCAGTATTTT

V gene: TRBV18
J gene: TRBJ1-6
D gene: TRBD1
clone size: .
CDR3 protein: CASSPSGTDNSPLHF
CDR3 DNA: TGTGCCAGCTCACCGTCCGGGACAGATAATTCACCCCTCCACTTT

V gene: TRBV10-3
J gene: TRBJ2-3
D gene: TRBD2
clone size: .
CDR3 protein: CAIGPTSGREDTQYF
CDR3 DNA: TGTGCCATCGGTCCTACTAGCGGGAGGGAAGATACGCAGTATTTT

V gene: TRBV27
J gene: TRBJ1-2
D gene: .
clone size: .
CDR3 protein: CASSFSDSYGYTF
CDR3 DNA: TGTGCCAGCAGTTTTTCGGACAGCTATGGCTACACCTTC

V gene: TRBV20-1
J gene: TRBJ1-1
D gene: .
clone size: once
CDR3 protein: CSARVIGSEIEAFF
CDR3 DNA: TGCAGTGCTAGAGTGATTGGGAGCGAGATTGAAGCTTTCTTT

V gene: TRBV27
J gene: TRBJ2-7
D gene: .
clone size: .
CDR3 protein: CASSLSGVGEQYF
CDR3 DNA: TGTGCCAGCAGTTTATCTGGGGTGGGGGAGCAGTACTTC